The next 19 T cell receptor beta chains were all read from a single sample in a study of control samples from healthy donors and cancer patients. The method was immunoSEQ multiplex PCR; TCRdb's version includes in-frame clones alone and lacks a portion of them. The sample lists 18,000 or so clones; around 84% were seen once. The sequencing sample was made of PBMCs. These receptors came from a woman aged 70-85 years with colorectal cancer.

The CDR3 loop is CASGRRDRVLNTGELFF. CDR3 nucleotide sequence: TGTGCCAGCGGCCGCCGGGACAGGGTCCTAAACACCGGGGAGCTGTTTTTT. The chain carries TRBV5-8 and TRBJ2-2; 9 bases agree with TRBD1. This CDR3 region has 17 residues. Germline CDR1 SGHTS, CDR2 YDEGEE. V shed 7 bases and J 2 bases; nucleotides not matched to a gene: 12.

V usage is TRBV18 and J usage is TRBJ1-5, with D maybe TRBD1 (5 bases). Germline assignment: CDR1 KGHSH and CDR2 LQKENI. The CDR3 length is 14 residues. The V and J ends lost 3 bases and 5 bases respectively, with 11 bases between them. CDR3 amino acids: CASSPSPGDQPQHF. The CDR3 DNA reads as TGTGCCAGCTCACCGAGTCCGGGGGATCAGCCCCAGCATTTT. The full variable domain, rest sourced from reference TRBV18 and TRBJ1-5, is NAGVMQNPRHLVRRRGQEARLRCSPMKGHSHVYWYRQLPEEGLKFMVYLQKENIIDESGMPKERFSAEFPKEGPSILRIQQVVRGDSAAYFCASSPSPGDQPQHFGDGTRLSIL.

The chain recombines TRBV4-1 with TRBJ2-1, with D maybe TRBD2 (5 bases). The CDR3 is made up of 14 amino acids. Looked up from germline, CDR1 is MGHRA and CDR2 is YSYEKL. V was trimmed by 1 base and J by 4 bases, leaving 8 bases between them. The CDR3 DNA sequence: TGCGCCAGCAGCCAAGGTCCGGGATACAATGAGCAGTTCTTC. Its protein is CASSQGPGYNEQFF.

This clone was seen only once. The gene calls are TRBV11-1 and TRBJ2-7, with D possibly being TRBD2 (5 bases). The V gene lost 4 bases and the J gene lost 3 bases, with 13 bases spanning the gap. Germline CDR1 reads SGHAT; CDR2 reads FQDESV (reference sequence). The CDR3 contains 14 residues. As DNA, the CDR3 is TGTGCCAGCAGCTCTTTCACGGGAAGCTACGAGCAGTACTTC. Translation gives CASSSFTGSYEQYF.

The table lists this clone with a count of one. The J gene is TRBJ2-2, the V gene TRBV5-1; D is undetermined. Trimming stripped 4 bases from V and 4 bases from J, with 11 bases between. The length of the CDR3 is 14 residues. Germline-derived CDR1 and CDR2 are SGHRS and YFSETQ. For the CDR3, the DNA is TGCGCCAGCAGCCCCCTTATGGGCACCGGGGAGCTGTTTTTT. It encodes CASSPLMGTGELFF.

The gene calls are TRBV2 and TRBJ1-1; no definite D call. The V end lost 1 base, the J end lost 5 bases, and 14 bases lay between the germline ends. The CDR3 consists of 15 residues. The germline V gene encodes CDR1 SNHLY and CDR2 FYNNEI. The CDR3 DNA sequence: TGTGCCAGCAGTGAAGGGGTCGCGGGAGGGACTGAAGCTTTCTTT. This sequence encodes CASSEGVAGGTEAFF.

V usage is TRBV20-1 and J usage is TRBJ1-2, with TRBD1 matching 8 bases. J was trimmed by 4 bases and V by 3 bases; bases with no gene match: 7. The CDR3 consists of 14 residues. From germline, CDR1 is DFQATT and CDR2 SNEGSKA (reference sequence). CDR3 sequence reads: CSASFTGGAYGYTF. CDR3 bases: TGCAGTGCTAGTTTTACAGGGGGGGCCTATGGCTACACCTTC.

This chain connects TRBV11-1 to TRBJ2-3; 13 bases fit TRBD2. Trimming at V came to 5 bases and at J to 6 bases, leaving 8 bases not matched to a gene. CDR1 is SGHAT and CDR2 is FQDESV in the germline V gene (reference sequence). The length of the CDR3 is 16 residues. The CDR3 loop is CASSPFWTSGGDTQYF. CDR3 sequence (DNA): TGTGCCAGCAGCCCTTTCTGGACTAGCGGGGGTGATACGCAGTATTTT.

The rearrangement joins TRBV19 to TRBJ2-1; the D gene is possibly TRBD1 (6 bases). Trimming removed 3 bases from V and 4 bases from J, with 13 bases in between. Germline assignment: CDR1 LNHDA and CDR2 SQIVND (reference sequence). The CDR3 has 15 amino acids. CDR3 protein: CASSIGGGTYNEQFF. DNA of the CDR3: TGTGCCAGTAGTATTGGGGGCGGAACTTACAATGAGCAGTTCTTC. Variable domain in full (rest from reference TRBV19 and TRBJ2-1): DGGITQSPKYLFRKEGQNVTLSCEQNLNHDAMYWYRQDPGQGLRLIYYSQIVNDFQKGDIAEGYSVSREKKESFPLTVTSAQKNPTAFYLCASSIGGGTYNEQFFGPGTRLTVL.

In the case of this clone: At the DNA level, this CDR3 is encoded by other sequences in the same sample as well. This sequence joins TRBV24-1 and TRBJ1-5; D may be TRBD1 (6 bases). Deletions cut 7 bases from V and 2 bases from J, with 8 bases between. The germline gives CDR1 KGHDR, CDR2 SFDVKD. CDR3 size: 13 residues. The CDR3 DNA is TGTGCCACCAGCAGGGGCGGCAATCAGCCCCAGCATTTT. This sequence encodes CATSRGGNQPQHF.

The rearrangement joins TRBV5-1 to TRBJ2-7; D not resolved. The CDR3 spans 16 residues. The V end lost 1 base, the J end lost 1 base, and 15 bases lay between the germline ends. Germline V lookup: CDR1 SGHRS, CDR2 YFSETQ. The CDR3 DNA reads TGCGCCAGCAGCTTGAATCCCTCAAGGGAATCCTACGAGCAGTACTTC. Amino acid sequence: CASSLNPSRESYEQYF.

The genes are TRBV11-1 and TRBJ2-6; TRBD1 aligns across 8 bases. Germline V lookup: CDR1 SGHAT, CDR2 FQDESV (reference sequence). Trimming cost V 0 bases and J 2 bases; bases outside gene matches: 3. The CDR3 loop spans 17 amino acids. CDR3 sequence reads: CASSLAPGGAGANVLTF. CDR3 coding DNA: TGTGCCAGCAGCTTAGCCCCAGGGGGCGCTGGGGCCAACGTCCTGACTTTC.

This chain joins TRBV4-2 and TRBJ1-1; D unclear. V was trimmed by 0 bases and J by 0 bases, leaving 11 bases between them. This CDR3 region has 16 residues. From germline, CDR1 is LGHNA and CDR2 YNFKEQ. The CDR3 bases are TGTGCCAGCAGCCAAGATTGGAACTATATGAACACTGAAGCTTTCTTT. This translates into CASSQDWNYMNTEAFF.

The chain couples TRBV21-1 to TRBJ2-1. TRBV21-1 is reported as a pseudogene. The CDR3 sequence is 13 residues long. As DNA, the CDR3 is TGTGCCAGCAGCAAAGTGGGTGGCAATGAGCAGTTCTTC. This encodes CASSKVGGNEQFF.

This clone was picked up one time. The chain has TRBV5-6 and TRBJ2-7; D not resolved. Germline CDR1 reads SGHDT; CDR2 reads YYEEEE. V was clipped by 0 bases and J by 3 bases, with 16 bases between them. The CDR3 length is 16 residues. The CDR3 DNA reads as TGTGCCAGCAGCTTGGGACTTCGTATGGCTATCTACGAGCAGTACTTC. Its translation: CASSLGLRMAIYEQYF.

V and J are TRBV18 and TRBJ2-7; no clear D gene. Per the germline V gene, CDR1 is KGHSH and CDR2 is LQKENI. This CDR3 is 14 amino acids long. With 3 bases removed from V and 3 bases from J, the gap between germline ends came to 12 bases. CDR3 DNA sequence: TGTGCCAGCTCACCGGGTATGCCCTACTACGAGCAGTACTTC. This codes for CASSPGMPYYEQYF.

The chain employs TRBV11-2 and TRBJ2-5; 8 bases agree with TRBD2. The junction had 5 bases not matched to a gene; V was cut back by 7 bases and J by 4 bases. The CDR3 covers 13 residues. CDR1 and CDR2 (germline): SGHAT, FQNNGV. In DNA form, the CDR3 reads TGTGCCAGCACCGCGGGGGGCTTAGAGACCCAGTACTTC. Its translation: CASTAGGLETQYF.

The chain couples TRBV4-3 to TRBJ1-1; D gene uncertain. Germline-derived CDR1 and CDR2 are LGHNA and YSLEER. The CDR3 has 13 residues. V lost 0 bases to trimming and J lost 5 bases, with 7 bases between them. CDR3 sequence (DNA): TGCGCCAGCAGCCAAGAAGGTGGTACTGAAGCTTTCTTT. Translation: CASSQEGGTEAFF.

V usage is TRBV7-9 and J usage is TRBJ1-2, with D hard to call. This CDR3 region has 12 residues. Trimming removed 2 bases at V and 3 bases at J, with 4 bases between. Germline-derived CDR1 and CDR2 are SEHNR and FQNEAQ (reference sequence). CDR3 in amino acids: CASSLQDYGYTF. In nucleotides, the CDR3 is TGTGCCAGCAGCTTACAGGACTATGGCTACACCTTC. The entire variable domain, with the rest obtained from reference TRBV7-9 and TRBJ1-2, is as follows: DTGVSQNPRHKITKRGQNVTFRCDPISEHNRLYWYRQTLGQGPEFLTYFQNEAQLEKSRLLSDRFSAERPKGSFSTLEIQRTEQGDSAMYLCASSLQDYGYTFGSGTRLTVV.